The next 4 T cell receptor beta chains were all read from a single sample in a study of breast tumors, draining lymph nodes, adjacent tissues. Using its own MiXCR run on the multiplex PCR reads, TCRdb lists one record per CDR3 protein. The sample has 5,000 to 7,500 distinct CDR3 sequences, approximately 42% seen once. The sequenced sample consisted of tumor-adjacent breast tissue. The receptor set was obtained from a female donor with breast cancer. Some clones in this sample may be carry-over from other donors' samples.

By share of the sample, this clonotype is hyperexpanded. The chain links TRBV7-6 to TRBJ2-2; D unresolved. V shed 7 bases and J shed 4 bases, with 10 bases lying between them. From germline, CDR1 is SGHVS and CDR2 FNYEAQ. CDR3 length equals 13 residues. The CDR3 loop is CASIIGLTGELFF. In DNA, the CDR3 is TGTGCCAGCATTATAGGGCTCACCGGGGAGCTGTTTTTT.

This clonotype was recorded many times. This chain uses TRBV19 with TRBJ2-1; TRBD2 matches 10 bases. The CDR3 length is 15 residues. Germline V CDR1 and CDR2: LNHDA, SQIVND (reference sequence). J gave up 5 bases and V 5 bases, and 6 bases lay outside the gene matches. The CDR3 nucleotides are TGTGCCAGTAGTGGCCTAGCGGGGGTCCACAATGAGCAGTTCTTC. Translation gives CASSGLAGVHNEQFF.

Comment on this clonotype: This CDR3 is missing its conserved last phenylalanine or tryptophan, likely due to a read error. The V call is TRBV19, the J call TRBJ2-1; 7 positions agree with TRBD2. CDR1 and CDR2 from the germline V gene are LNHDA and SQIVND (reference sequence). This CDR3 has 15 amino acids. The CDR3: CASSIEGTTYNEQFL. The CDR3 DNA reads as TGCGCCAGTAGTATAGAAGGGACTACCTACAATGAGCAGTTCCTC.

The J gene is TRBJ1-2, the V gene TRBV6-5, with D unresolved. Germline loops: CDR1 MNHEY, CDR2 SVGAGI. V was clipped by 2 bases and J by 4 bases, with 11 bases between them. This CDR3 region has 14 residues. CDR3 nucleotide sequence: TGTGCCAGCAGTTACGGAACACCAATCTATGGCTACACCTTC. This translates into CASSYGTPIYGYTF.